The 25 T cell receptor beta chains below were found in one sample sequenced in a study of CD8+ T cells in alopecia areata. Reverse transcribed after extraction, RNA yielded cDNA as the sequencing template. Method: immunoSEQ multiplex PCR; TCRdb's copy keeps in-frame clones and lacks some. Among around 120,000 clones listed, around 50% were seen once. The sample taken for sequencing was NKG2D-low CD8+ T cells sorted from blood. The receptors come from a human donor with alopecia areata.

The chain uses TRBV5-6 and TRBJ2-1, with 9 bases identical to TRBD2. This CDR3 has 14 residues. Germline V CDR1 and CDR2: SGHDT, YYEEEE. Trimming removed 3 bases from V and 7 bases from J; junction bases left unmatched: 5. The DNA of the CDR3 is TGTGCCAGCAGCTCCGGACTAGCGCGTAATGAGCAGTTCTTC. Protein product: CASSSGLARNEQFF.

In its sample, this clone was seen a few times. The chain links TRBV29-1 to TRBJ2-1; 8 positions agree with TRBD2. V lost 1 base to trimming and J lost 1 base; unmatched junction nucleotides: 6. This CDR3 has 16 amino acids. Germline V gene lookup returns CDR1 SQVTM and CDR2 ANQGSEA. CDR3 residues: CSVEGVAGLSYNEQFF. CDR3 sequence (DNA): TGCAGCGTTGAAGGGGTAGCGGGGTTATCCTACAATGAGCAGTTCTTC.

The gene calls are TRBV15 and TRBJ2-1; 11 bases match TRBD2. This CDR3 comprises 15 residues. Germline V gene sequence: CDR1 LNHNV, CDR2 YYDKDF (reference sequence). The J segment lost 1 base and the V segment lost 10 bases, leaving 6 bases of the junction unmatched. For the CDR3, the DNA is TGTGCCATTACTAGCGGGAGACTATCCTACAATGAGCAGTTCTTC. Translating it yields CAITSGRLSYNEQFF.

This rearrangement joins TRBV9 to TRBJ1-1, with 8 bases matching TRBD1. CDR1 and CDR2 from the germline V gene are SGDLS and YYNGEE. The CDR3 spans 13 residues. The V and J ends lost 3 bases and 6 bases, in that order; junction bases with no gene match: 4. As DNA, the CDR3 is TGTGCCAGCAGCGACGGACAGGGCCCTGAAGCTTTCTTT. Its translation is CASSDGQGPEAFF.

The CDR3, as DNA: TGTGCCACCCGAGTAGCCAAAAACATTCAGTACTTC. Translation gives CATRVAKNIQYF. The V call is TRBV2, the J call TRBJ2-4; D unresolved. The CDR3 contains 12 residues. CDR1 SNHLY and CDR2 FYNNEI come from the germline V gene. Trimming removed 10 bases from V and 0 bases from J, with 7 bases in between.

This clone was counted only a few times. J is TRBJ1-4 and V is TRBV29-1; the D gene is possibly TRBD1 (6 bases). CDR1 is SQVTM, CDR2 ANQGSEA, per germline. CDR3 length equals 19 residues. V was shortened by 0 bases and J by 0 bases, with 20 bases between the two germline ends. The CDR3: CSVEDRARGLLATNEKLFF. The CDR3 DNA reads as TGCAGCGTTGAAGATCGGGCCAGGGGCTTACTTGCAACTAATGAAAAACTGTTTTTT.

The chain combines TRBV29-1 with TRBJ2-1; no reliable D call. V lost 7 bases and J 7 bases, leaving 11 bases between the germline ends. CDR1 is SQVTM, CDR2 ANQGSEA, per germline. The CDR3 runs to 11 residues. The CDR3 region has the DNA TGCAGCGCTGAGGTCGGGAATGAGCAGTTCTTC. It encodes CSAEVGNEQFF.

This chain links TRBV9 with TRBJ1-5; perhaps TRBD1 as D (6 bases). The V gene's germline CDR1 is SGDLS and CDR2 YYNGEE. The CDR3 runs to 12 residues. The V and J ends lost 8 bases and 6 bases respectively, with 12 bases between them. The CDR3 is CASSRGGQPQHF. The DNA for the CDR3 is TGTGCCAGTTCCAGGGGAGGTCAGCCCCAGCATTTT. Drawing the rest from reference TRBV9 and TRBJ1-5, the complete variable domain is DSGVTQTPKHLITATGQRVTLRCSPRSGDLSVYWYQQSLDQGLQFLIQYYNGEERAKGNILERFSAQQFPDLHSELNLSSLELGDSALYFCASSRGGQPQHFGDGTRLSIL.

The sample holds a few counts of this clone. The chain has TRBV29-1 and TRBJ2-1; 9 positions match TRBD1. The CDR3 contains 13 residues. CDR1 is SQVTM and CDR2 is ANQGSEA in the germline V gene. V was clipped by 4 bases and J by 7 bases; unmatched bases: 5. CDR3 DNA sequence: TGCAGCGTTGTCCCGGGACAGGGAAATGAGCAGTTCTTC. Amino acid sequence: CSVVPGQGNEQFF.

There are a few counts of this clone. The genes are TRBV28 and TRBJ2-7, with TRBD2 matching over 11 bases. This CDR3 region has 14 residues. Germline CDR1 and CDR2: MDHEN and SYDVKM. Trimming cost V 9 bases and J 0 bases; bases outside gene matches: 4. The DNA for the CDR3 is TGTGCCAGACGACTAGCGGGAACCTCCTACGAGCAGTACTTC. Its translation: CARRLAGTSYEQYF.

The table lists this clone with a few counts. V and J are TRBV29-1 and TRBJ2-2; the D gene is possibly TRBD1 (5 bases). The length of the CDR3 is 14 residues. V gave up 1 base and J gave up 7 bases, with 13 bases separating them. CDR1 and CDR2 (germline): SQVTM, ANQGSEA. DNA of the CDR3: TGCAGCGTTGAAGGTACAGGCTCAGACGGGGAGCTGTTTTTT. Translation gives CSVEGTGSDGELFF.

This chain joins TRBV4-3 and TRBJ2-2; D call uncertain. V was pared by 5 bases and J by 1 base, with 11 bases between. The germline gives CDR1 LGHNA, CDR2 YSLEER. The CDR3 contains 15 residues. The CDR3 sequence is CASSTRRMNTGELFF. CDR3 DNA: TGCGCCAGCAGCACCCGCCGCATGAACACCGGGGAGCTGTTTTTT.

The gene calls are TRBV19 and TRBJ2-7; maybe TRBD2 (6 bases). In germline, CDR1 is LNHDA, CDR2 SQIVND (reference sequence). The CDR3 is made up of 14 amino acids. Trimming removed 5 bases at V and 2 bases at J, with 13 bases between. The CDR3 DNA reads TGTGCCAGTAGTGTACGCGGGAACCCCTACGAGCAGTACTTC. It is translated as CASSVRGNPYEQYF.

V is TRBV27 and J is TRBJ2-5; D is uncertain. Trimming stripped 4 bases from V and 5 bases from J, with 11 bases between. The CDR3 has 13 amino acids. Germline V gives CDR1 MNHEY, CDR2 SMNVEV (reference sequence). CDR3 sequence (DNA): TGTGCCAGCAGTTCGGAGCTGAGTGAGACCCAGTACTTC. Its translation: CASSSELSETQYF.

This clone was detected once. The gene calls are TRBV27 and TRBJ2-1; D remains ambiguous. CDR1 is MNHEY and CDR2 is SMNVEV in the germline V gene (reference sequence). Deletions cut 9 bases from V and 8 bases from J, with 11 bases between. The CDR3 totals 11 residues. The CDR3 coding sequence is TGTGCCAGTCAAAAATTCGATGAGCAGTTCTTC. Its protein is CASQKFDEQFF.

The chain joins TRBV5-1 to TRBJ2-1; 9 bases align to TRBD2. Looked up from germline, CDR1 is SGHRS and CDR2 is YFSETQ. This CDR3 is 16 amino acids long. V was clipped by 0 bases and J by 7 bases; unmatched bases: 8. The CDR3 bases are TGCGCCAGCAGCTTGGTTGAGACTAGCGGTAGGAATGAGCAGTTCTTC. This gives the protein CASSLVETSGRNEQFF.

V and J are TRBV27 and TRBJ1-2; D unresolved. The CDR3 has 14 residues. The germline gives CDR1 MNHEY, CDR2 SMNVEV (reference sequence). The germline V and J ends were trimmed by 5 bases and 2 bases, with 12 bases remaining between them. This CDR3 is CASSLRGANYGYTF. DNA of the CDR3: TGTGCCAGCAGTCTCCGGGGTGCCAACTATGGCTACACCTTC.

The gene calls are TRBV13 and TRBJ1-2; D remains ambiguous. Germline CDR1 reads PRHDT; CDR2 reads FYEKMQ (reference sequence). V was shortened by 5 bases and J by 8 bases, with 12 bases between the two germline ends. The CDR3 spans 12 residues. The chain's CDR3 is CASSEGRWGYTF. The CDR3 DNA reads TGTGCCAGCAGCGAGGGCCGATGGGGCTACACCTTC.

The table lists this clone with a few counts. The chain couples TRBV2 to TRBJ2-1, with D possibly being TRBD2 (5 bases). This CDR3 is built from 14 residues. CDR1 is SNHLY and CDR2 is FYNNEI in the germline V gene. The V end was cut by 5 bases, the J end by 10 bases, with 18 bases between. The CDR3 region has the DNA TGTGCCAGCAGTACCTGGCGGGCTGACGGCGAGCAGTTCTTC. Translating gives CASSTWRADGEQFF.

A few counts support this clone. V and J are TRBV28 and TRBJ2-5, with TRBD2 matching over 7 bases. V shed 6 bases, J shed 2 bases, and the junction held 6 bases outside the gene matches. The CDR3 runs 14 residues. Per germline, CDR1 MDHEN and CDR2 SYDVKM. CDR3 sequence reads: CASSTRGLQETQYF. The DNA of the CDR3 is TGTGCCAGCAGCACCCGGGGACTACAAGAGACCCAGTACTTC.

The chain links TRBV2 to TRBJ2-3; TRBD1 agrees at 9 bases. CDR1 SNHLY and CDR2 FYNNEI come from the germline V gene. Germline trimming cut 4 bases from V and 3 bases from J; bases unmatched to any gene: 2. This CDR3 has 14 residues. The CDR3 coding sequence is TGTGCCAGCAGTGGACAGGGGGGAACAGATACGCAGTATTTT. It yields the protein CASSGQGGTDTQYF.

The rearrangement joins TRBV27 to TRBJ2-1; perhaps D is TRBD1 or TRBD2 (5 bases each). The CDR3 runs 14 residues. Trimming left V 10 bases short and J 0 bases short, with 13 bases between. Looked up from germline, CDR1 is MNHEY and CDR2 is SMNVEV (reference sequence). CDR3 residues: CATGTMSSYNEQFF. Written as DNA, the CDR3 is TGTGCCACCGGGACGATGAGCTCCTACAATGAGCAGTTCTTC.

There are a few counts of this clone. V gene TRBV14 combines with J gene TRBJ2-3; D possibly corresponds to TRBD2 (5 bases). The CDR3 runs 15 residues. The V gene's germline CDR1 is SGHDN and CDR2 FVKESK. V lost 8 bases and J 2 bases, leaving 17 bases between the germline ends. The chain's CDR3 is CASSFIVGVTDTQYF. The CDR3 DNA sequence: TGTGCCAGCTCCTTTATAGTCGGGGTCACAGATACGCAGTATTTT. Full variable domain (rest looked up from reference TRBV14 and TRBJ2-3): EAGVTQFPSHSVIEKGQTVTLRCDPISGHDNLYWYRRVMGKEIKFLLHFVKESKQDESGMPNNRFLAERTGGTYSTLKVQPAELEDSGVYFCASSFIVGVTDTQYFGPGTRLTVL.

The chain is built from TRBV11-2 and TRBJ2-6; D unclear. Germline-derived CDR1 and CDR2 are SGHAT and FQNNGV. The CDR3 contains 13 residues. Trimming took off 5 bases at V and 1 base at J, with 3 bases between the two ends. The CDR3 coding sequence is TGTGCCAGCAGCGAGTCTGGGGCCAACGTCCTGACTTTC. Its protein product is CASSESGANVLTF. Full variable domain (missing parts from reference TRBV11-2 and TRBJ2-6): EAGVAQSPRYKIIEKRQSVAFWCNPISGHATLYWYQQILGQGPKLLIQFQNNGVVDDSQLPKDRFSAERLKGVDSTLKIQPAKLEDSAVYLCASSESGANVLTFGAGSRLTVL.

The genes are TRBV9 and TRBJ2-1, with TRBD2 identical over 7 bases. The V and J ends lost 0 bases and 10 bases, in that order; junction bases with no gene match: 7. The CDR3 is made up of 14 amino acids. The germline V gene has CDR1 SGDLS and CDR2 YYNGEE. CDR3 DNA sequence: TGTGCCAGCAGCGTAGGGGGACTAACTCCCGAGCAGTTCTTC. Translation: CASSVGGLTPEQFF.